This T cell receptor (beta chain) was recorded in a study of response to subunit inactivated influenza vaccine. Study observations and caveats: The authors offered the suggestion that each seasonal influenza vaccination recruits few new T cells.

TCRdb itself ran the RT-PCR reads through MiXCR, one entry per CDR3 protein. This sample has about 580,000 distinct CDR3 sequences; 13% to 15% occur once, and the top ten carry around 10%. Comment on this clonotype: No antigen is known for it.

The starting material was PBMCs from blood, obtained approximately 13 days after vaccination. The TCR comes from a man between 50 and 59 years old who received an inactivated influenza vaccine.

DNA of the CDR3: TGTGCCAGCAGCCGGTTGGGGGCCTGGGAAGAGACCCAGTACTTC. Amino acids: CASSRLGAWEETQYF. This chain links TRBV11-2 with TRBJ2-5; D possibly corresponds to TRBD1 (6 bases). V was shortened by 5 bases and J by 3 bases, with 16 bases between the two germline ends. The CDR3 loop spans 15 amino acids. Germline assignment: CDR1 SGHAT and CDR2 FQNNGV.